This record covers a single T cell receptor (beta chain). Its antigen remains unidentified. Germline values: CDR1 SGHTA, CDR2 FQGNSA. This CDR3 spans 14 amino acids. Trimming took 1 base from V and 7 from J; bases not matched to a gene: 3. The sample belongs to a study of T-cell memory formation after mild COVID-19. The study, taken as a whole, reports: There was a balanced CD4/CD8 profile in clones contracting day 15 to 85, and later expanders leaned CD4+. CD4+ contracting clones were mainly CM and EM; CD8+ ones, EMRA.

TCR alpha and TCR beta cDNA libraries carrying sample barcodes and UMIs were produced by 5'RACE using constant-segment primers. TCRdb analysed the 5' RACE reads with MiXCR anew, one entry per CDR3 protein. The sample lists hundreds of thousands of distinct CDR3 sequences, approximately 25% occurring once. The receptor was derived from an adult woman who had mild COVID-19 (a few samples of this study predate the infection). Cell type and time point are not known. Sequenced sample: PBMCs or a T cell subset sorted from them (not recorded which). The rearrangement links TRBV7-2 to TRBJ1-2; TRBD1 matches 10 bases. The CDR3 nucleotides read TGTGCCAGCAGCTTAGTGGGACAGGGGAGTGGCTACACCTTC. As protein: CASSLVGQGSGYTF.